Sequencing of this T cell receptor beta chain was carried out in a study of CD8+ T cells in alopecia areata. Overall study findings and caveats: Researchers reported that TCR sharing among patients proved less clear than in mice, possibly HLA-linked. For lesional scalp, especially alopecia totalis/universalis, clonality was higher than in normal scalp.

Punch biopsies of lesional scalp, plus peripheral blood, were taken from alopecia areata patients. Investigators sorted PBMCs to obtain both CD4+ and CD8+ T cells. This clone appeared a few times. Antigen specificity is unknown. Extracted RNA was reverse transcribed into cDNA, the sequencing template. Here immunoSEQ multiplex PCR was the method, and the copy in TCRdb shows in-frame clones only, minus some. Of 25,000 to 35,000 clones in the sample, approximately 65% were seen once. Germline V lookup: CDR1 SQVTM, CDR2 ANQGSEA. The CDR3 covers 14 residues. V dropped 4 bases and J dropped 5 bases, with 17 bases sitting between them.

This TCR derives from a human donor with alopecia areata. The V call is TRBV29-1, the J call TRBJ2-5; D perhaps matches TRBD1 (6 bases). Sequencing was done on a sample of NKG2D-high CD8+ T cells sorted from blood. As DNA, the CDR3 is TGCAGCGTTGCGGGGATGGGGGCATCGGAGACCCAGTACTTC. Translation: CSVAGMGASETQYF. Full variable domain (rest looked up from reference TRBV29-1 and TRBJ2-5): SAVISQKPSRDICQRGTSLTIQCQVDSQVTMMFWYRQQPGQSLTLIATANQGSEATYESGFVIDKFPISRPNLTFSTLTVSNMSPEDSSIYLCSVAGMGASETQYFGPGTRLLVL.